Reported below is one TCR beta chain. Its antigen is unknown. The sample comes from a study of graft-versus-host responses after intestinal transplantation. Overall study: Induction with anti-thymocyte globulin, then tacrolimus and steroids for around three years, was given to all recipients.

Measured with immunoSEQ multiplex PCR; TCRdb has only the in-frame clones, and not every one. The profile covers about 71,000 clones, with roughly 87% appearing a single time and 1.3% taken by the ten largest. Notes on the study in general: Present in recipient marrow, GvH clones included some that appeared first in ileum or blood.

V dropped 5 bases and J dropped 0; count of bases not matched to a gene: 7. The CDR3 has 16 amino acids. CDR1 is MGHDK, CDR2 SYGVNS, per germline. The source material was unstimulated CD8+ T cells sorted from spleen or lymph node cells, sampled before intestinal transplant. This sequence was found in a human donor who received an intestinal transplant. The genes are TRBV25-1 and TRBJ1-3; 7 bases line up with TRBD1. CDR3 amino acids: CASSLRDRPSGNTIYF. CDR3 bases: TGTGCCAGCAGTCTCCGGGACAGACCCTCTGGAAACACCATATATTTT.